These 29 T cell receptor beta chains came from one sample sequenced in a study of T cell repertoires in cytomegalovirus infection. TCRdb reprocessed the reads via MiXCR and lists one record per CDR3 protein. Of about 900,000 distinct CDR3 sequences detected, approximately 30% appear once; the ten largest clones hold around an eighth. Antigens for these TCRs are unknown. This specimen consisted of cultured CD8+ T cells from PBMCs, obtained from culture after CMV antigen stimulation. Receptor source: a human donor in good health (CMV status not recorded). Some clones in this sample may be carry-over from other donors' samples.

The chain employs TRBV28 and TRBJ2-5; D is perhaps TRBD2 (6 bases). This CDR3 has 13 amino acids. The V end was cut by 9 bases, the J end by 3 bases, with 14 bases between. Germline loops: CDR1 MDHEN, CDR2 SYDVKM. CDR3 in DNA: TGTGCCAGTAGCGGAGCGGAAGAAGAGACCCAGTACTTC. This translates into CASSGAEEETQYF.

This clonotype was detected a few times. This rearrangement joins TRBV6-2 or TRBV6-3 to TRBJ2-1; unclear D gene. This CDR3 region has 15 residues. In germline, CDR1 is MNHEY, CDR2 SVGEGT. Deletions cut 4 bases from V and 4 bases from J, with 14 bases between. The CDR3 spells CASSSPEGFYNEQFF. The DNA for the CDR3 is TGTGCCAGCAGTTCCCCCGAAGGGTTTTACAATGAGCAGTTCTTC.

This clonotype was detected a few times. J is TRBJ2-7 and V is TRBV18, with TRBD2 as a possible D gene (5 bases). Trimming took off 1 base at V and 6 bases at J, with 10 bases between the two ends. Germline CDR1 KGHSH, CDR2 LQKENI. The CDR3 loop spans 13 amino acids. CDR3 bases: TGTGCCAGCTCACCACTTGCGGGCCTCGAGCAGTACGTC. The encoded protein is CASSPLAGLEQYV.

This clonotype came up a few times. This chain joins TRBV4-1 and TRBJ2-7, with 10 positions matching TRBD2. V trimming: 0 bases; J trimming: 4 bases; junction bases outside the gene matches: 3. The CDR3 sequence is 15 residues long. Germline V gene data show CDR1 as MGHRA and CDR2 as YSYEKL. CDR3 in amino acids: CASSQDPSGGYEQYF. The CDR3, as DNA: TGCGCCAGCAGCCAAGATCCTAGCGGGGGTTACGAGCAGTACTTC.

The rearrangement links TRBV27 to TRBJ1-2; D remains ambiguous. The germline gives CDR1 MNHEY, CDR2 SMNVEV (reference sequence). This CDR3 is built from 14 residues. Between the trimmed V and J ends, which lost 2 bases and 4 bases, there was a span of 11 bases. CDR3 sequence reads: CASSLRSPGYGYTF. CDR3 DNA: TGTGCCAGCAGTTTACGGTCGCCTGGCTATGGCTACACCTTC.

This clonotype was counted a few times. The J gene is TRBJ1-5, the V gene TRBV27, with 7 bases that match TRBD1. CDR1 and CDR2 from the germline V gene are MNHEY and SMNVEV (reference sequence). Trimming at V came to 11 bases and at J to 3 bases, leaving 10 bases not matched to a gene. The CDR3 runs to 14 residues. Here the CDR3 reads CAGSSDRVNQPQHF. The CDR3 nucleotides read TGTGCCGGGAGCTCTGACAGGGTCAATCAGCCCCAGCATTTT.

Here the CDR3 reads CAIRVGQKNTGELFF. The CDR3 region has the DNA TGTGCCATCAGAGTCGGACAGAAGAACACCGGGGAGCTGTTTTTT. This chain links TRBV10-3 with TRBJ2-2; TRBD1 is a possible D gene (6 bases). The V and J ends lost 6 bases and 1 base respectively, with 12 bases between them. This CDR3 has 15 residues. CDR1 ENHRY and CDR2 SYGVKD come from the germline V gene.

This clonotype was recorded a few times. The J gene is TRBJ2-1, the V gene TRBV19; D uncertain. The CDR3 is made up of 12 amino acids. CDR1 is LNHDA, CDR2 SQIVND, per germline (reference sequence). Trimming cost V 1 base and J 5 bases, with 3 bases left between them. CDR3 DNA: TGTGCCAGTAGTATAGTAAACAATGAGCAGTTCTTC. It is translated as CASSIVNNEQFF.

The V gene is TRBV4-1, the J gene TRBJ2-4; no firm D call. Trimming removed 1 base from V and 8 bases from J, with 18 bases in between. The germline V gene has CDR1 MGHRA and CDR2 YSYEKL. CDR3 length: 16 amino acids. The DNA for the CDR3 is TGCGCCAGCAGCCAAGTAGGTGGGATTACGTCCGACATTCAGTACTTC. Its protein product is CASSQVGGITSDIQYF.

The V gene is TRBV20-1, the J gene TRBJ2-3; 7 nucleotides align to TRBD2. Trimming removed 4 bases from V and 2 bases from J; junction bases left unmatched: 9. Germline V gene sequence: CDR1 DFQATT, CDR2 SNEGSKA (reference sequence). The CDR3 runs 15 residues. DNA of the CDR3: TGCAGTGCTACGGACCGGGGGGATATCACAGATACGCAGTATTTT. Protein sequence: CSATDRGDITDTQYF.

The chain carries TRBV10-3 and TRBJ2-1; weak D call: TRBD1 (6 bases). The length of the CDR3 is 15 residues. Germline V gene sequence: CDR1 ENHRY, CDR2 SYGVKD. V gave up 6 bases and J gave up 9 bases, with 21 bases separating them. CDR3 nucleotides: TGTGCCATCAGGAGCAACAGGGACCCCGAGGGTGAGCAGTTCTTC. Its translation: CAIRSNRDPEGEQFF.

This clonotype was recorded many times. V usage is TRBV7-9 and J usage is TRBJ2-2; tentatively, D is TRBD1 (6 bases). V was pared by 5 bases and J by 0 bases, with 13 bases between. CDR1 is SEHNR, CDR2 FQNEAQ, per germline (reference sequence). The CDR3 loop spans 16 amino acids. The CDR3 DNA is TGTGCCAGCAGCCGCCACAGGGATCCGAACACCGGGGAGCTGTTTTTT. Its translation: CASSRHRDPNTGELFF.

In its sample, this clonotype was seen many times. V gene TRBV7-6 combines with J gene TRBJ2-3; perhaps D is TRBD1 or TRBD2 (6 bases each). With 0 bases removed from V and 2 bases from J, the gap between germline ends came to 15 bases. Germline lookup yields CDR1 SGHVS and CDR2 FNYEAQ. This CDR3 contains 17 residues. The CDR3 spells CASSLALTGANTDTQYF. The CDR3 DNA reads TGTGCCAGCAGCTTAGCCCTAACGGGGGCCAACACAGATACGCAGTATTTT.

The V call is TRBV27, the J call TRBJ2-5, with 10 bases that match TRBD2. This CDR3 comprises 14 residues. Germline V gives CDR1 MNHEY, CDR2 SMNVEV (reference sequence). Trimming cost V 5 bases and J 4 bases; bases outside gene matches: 4. CDR3 sequence reads: CASSRAGGPETQYF. CDR3 bases: TGTGCCAGCAGTAGAGCGGGGGGGCCAGAGACCCAGTACTTC.

The chain carries TRBV5-4 and TRBJ2-7; D possibly corresponds to TRBD1 (6 bases). The CDR3 length is 13 residues. Trimming took off 4 bases at V and 3 bases at J, with 11 bases between the two ends. CDR1 is SGHNT and CDR2 is YYREEE in the germline V gene (reference sequence). CDR3: CASSNNRDYEQYF. The CDR3 bases are TGTGCCAGCAGCAACAACAGGGACTACGAGCAGTACTTC.

In its sample, this clonotype was seen once. The J gene is TRBJ1-6, the V gene TRBV18; D is undetermined. This CDR3 comprises 19 residues. Germline CDR1 reads KGHSH; CDR2 reads LQKENI. Deletions cut 1 base from V and 0 bases from J, with 16 bases between. The CDR3 region is CASSPQYPGLSSYNSPLHF. Written as DNA, the CDR3 is TGTGCCAGCTCACCACAGTATCCGGGGTTGAGCTCCTATAATTCACCCCTCCACTTT.

This clonotype occurred many times. V gene TRBV7-9 combines with J gene TRBJ2-2; the D is unclear. The CDR3 contains 14 residues. Germline V gene lookup returns CDR1 SEHNR and CDR2 FQNEAQ (reference sequence). The V end lost 1 base, the J end lost 1 base, and 4 bases lay between the germline ends. The CDR3: CASSLVRNTGELFF. The CDR3 bases are TGTGCCAGCAGCTTAGTGCGGAACACCGGGGAGCTGTTTTTT.

This clonotype was seen only a few times. V gene TRBV2 combines with J gene TRBJ2-7; no firm D call. CDR1 and CDR2 from the germline V gene are SNHLY and FYNNEI. CDR3 length: 11 residues. With 2 bases removed from V and 3 bases from J, the gap between germline ends came to 2 bases. CDR3 nucleotide sequence: TGTGCCAGCAGTGAAAACTACGAGCAGTACGTC. Translating gives CASSENYEQYV.

The genes are TRBV27 and TRBJ1-1, with D hard to call. V shed 11 bases and J shed 4 bases, with 8 bases lying between them. Germline values: CDR1 MNHEY, CDR2 SMNVEV (reference sequence). The CDR3 totals 10 residues. CDR3 sequence (DNA): TGTGCCGCCGGGTCCACTGAAGCTTTCTTT. This encodes CAAGSTEAFF.

The sample holds a few counts of this clonotype. V gene TRBV7-9 combines with J gene TRBJ2-5; 7 bases line up with TRBD1. This CDR3 comprises 15 residues. Germline-derived CDR1 and CDR2 are SEHNR and FQNEAQ (reference sequence). J gave up 0 bases and V 5 bases, and 6 bases lay outside the gene matches. CDR3 nucleotides: TGTGCCAGCAGCGCTGCGACAGGGTACCAAGAGACCCAGTACTTC. Its translation is CASSAATGYQETQYF.

The gene calls are TRBV6-2 or TRBV6-3 and TRBJ2-1; 8 positions agree with TRBD2. Per germline, CDR1 MNHEY and CDR2 SVGEGT. Trimming removed 5 bases from V and 3 bases from J; junction bases left unmatched: 6. CDR3 length equals 15 residues. CDR3 in DNA: TGTGCCAGCAGTGTTAGCGGGGACTACTACAATGAGCAGTTCTTC. Its protein product is CASSVSGDYYNEQFF.

This clonotype came up many times. This chain uses TRBV28 with TRBJ1-2; 7 bases fit TRBD1. The CDR3 has 13 residues. Germline CDR1 MDHEN, CDR2 SYDVKM. With V trimmed by 6 bases and J by 3 bases, 4 bases remained unmatched. The CDR3: CASRYQGDYGYTF. CDR3 DNA: TGTGCCAGCAGGTACCAGGGGGACTATGGCTACACCTTC.

Concerning this clonotype: Sequence at one end of the junction differs from germline and may be a read error. V usage is TRBV20-1 and J usage is TRBJ1-5, with D maybe TRBD1 (6 bases). The V gene's germline CDR1 is DFQATT and CDR2 SNEGSKA (reference sequence). This CDR3 region has 16 residues. CDR3 coding DNA: TGCAGTGCTCGAGACAGGAGTTTAGAAGTGGGTCAGCCCCAGCATTTT. As protein: CSARDRSLEVGQPQHF.

This clonotype was recorded a few times. This sequence joins TRBV5-4 and TRBJ2-3, with 10 nucleotides matching TRBD2. CDR3 length: 15 amino acids. V shed 5 bases, J shed 2 bases, and the junction held 5 bases outside the gene matches. Germline CDR1 and CDR2: SGHNT and YYREEE (reference sequence). Written as DNA, the CDR3 is TGTGCCAGCAGGCTAGCGGGGGCCCACACAGATACGCAGTATTTT. This codes for CASRLAGAHTDTQYF.

The rearrangement uses TRBV28 and TRBJ2-3; D might be TRBD1 (5 bases). Germline lookup yields CDR1 MDHEN and CDR2 SYDVKM. The CDR3 is 19 amino acids. With 6 bases removed from V and 0 bases from J, the gap between germline ends came to 25 bases. The CDR3 sequence: CASSYRTNTEYSSTDTQYF. The CDR3 nucleotides are TGTGCCAGCAGCTACAGGACGAACACCGAATATTCTAGCACAGATACGCAGTATTTT.

This chain uses TRBV14 with TRBJ2-1; the D gene is possibly TRBD2 (7 bases). Germline V gene data show CDR1 as SGHDN and CDR2 as FVKESK. The V end was cut by 6 bases, the J end by 3 bases, with 15 bases between. The CDR3 contains 15 residues. DNA of the CDR3: TGTGCCAGCAGGCCCCGGGGGGCCCGCTACAATGAGCAGTTCTTC. The encoded protein is CASRPRGARYNEQFF.

The chain has TRBV7-9 and TRBJ2-1; tentatively, D is TRBD1 or TRBD2 (6 bases each). The germline V and J ends were trimmed by 7 bases and 5 bases, with 24 bases remaining between them. CDR1 is SEHNR and CDR2 is FQNEAQ in the germline V gene (reference sequence). The CDR3 extends over 17 amino acids. The CDR3 here is CASMSPGVARGHNEQFF. Written as DNA, the CDR3 is TGTGCCAGCATGTCCCCAGGGGTAGCACGGGGGCACAATGAGCAGTTCTTC. Supplemented by reference TRBV7-9 and TRBJ2-1, the full variable domain reads DTGVSQNPRHKITKRGQNVTFRCDPISEHNRLYWYRQTLGQGPEFLTYFQNEAQLEKSRLLSDRFSAERPKGSFSTLEIQRTEQGDSAMYLCASMSPGVARGHNEQFFGPGTRLTVL.

The rearrangement joins TRBV6-2 or TRBV6-3 to TRBJ1-1, with D possibly matching TRBD1 (6 bases). Trimming took off 4 bases at V and 6 bases at J, with 15 bases between the two ends. The CDR3 extends over 14 amino acids. Germline CDR1 reads MNHEY; CDR2 reads SVGEGT. CDR3 residues: CASSLGHTRAEAFF. CDR3 nucleotides: TGTGCCAGCAGTTTGGGACATACCCGTGCTGAAGCTTTCTTT.

The chain links TRBV7-6 to TRBJ1-1; D gene ambiguous. Per the germline V gene, CDR1 is SGHVS and CDR2 is FNYEAQ. The CDR3 is 13 amino acids. Trimming cost V 4 bases and J 4 bases, with 10 bases left between them. For the CDR3, the DNA is TGTGCCAGCAGCTCGGTGGGTCCCACTGAAGCTTTCTTT. Translating it yields CASSSVGPTEAFF.